The clone carrying this TCR beta chain occurred once. Its specificity is unknown. The method was immunoSEQ multiplex PCR; TCRdb's version includes in-frame clones alone and lacks a portion of them. The sample consists of some 170,000 clones, 85% to 90% of them appearing once. Germline loops: CDR1 LNHDA, CDR2 SQIVND (reference sequence). The CDR3 is 15 residues long. The V gene lost 5 bases and the J gene lost 2 bases, with 15 bases spanning the gap. The data are from a study of T cell responses to AZD1222 COVID-19 vaccine. Study observations and caveats: Spike-specific TCR breadth and depth went up after people got two AZD1222 doses. The study sampled repertoires only after the peak T cell response. At baseline, seropositivity was found in only six or seven AZD1222 recipients.

The chain links TRBV19 to TRBJ1-2, with D uncertain. The sample was peripheral blood, taken 28 days after the second dose of the MenACWY control vaccine. The TCR sequence derives from an adult who received the MenACWY meningococcal vaccine as a control. The CDR3 protein is CASSPHKSLNYGYTF. In nucleotides, the CDR3 is TGTGCCAGTAGTCCCCACAAGAGCCTAAACTATGGCTACACCTTC.